This passage covers 9 T cell receptor beta chains from one sample sequenced in a study of blood T cell repertoires in COVID-19. Libraries were prepared by immunoSEQ multiplex PCR; TCRdb keeps only in-frame clonotypes and omits some of them. The sample consists of about 210,000 clones, approximately 90% of them appearing once. Material for sequencing was peripheral blood. These receptors were obtained from a middle-aged woman with acute or convalescent COVID-19.

This rearrangement joins TRBV7-8 to TRBJ2-7; D remains unclear. This CDR3 is 13 amino acids long. CDR1 and CDR2 from the germline V gene are SGHVS and FQNEAQ. Trimming took off 2 bases at V and 4 bases at J, with 9 bases between the two ends. CDR3: CASSLSLTYEQYV. The DNA for the CDR3 is TGTGCCAGCAGCTTATCGCTCACTTACGAGCAGTACGTC.

The chain is built from TRBV27 and TRBJ1-2, with D perhaps matching TRBD1 (6 bases). Germline V gene lookup returns CDR1 MNHEY and CDR2 SMNVEV (reference sequence). This CDR3 has 14 residues. Trimming pared 5 bases from V and 4 bases from J, leaving 14 bases between. In nucleotides, the CDR3 is TGTGCCAGCAGTACCTCGACAGGCCCCTATGGCTACACCTTC. Protein: CASSTSTGPYGYTF.

The rearrangement uses TRBV6-1 and TRBJ1-3; no clear D gene. V dropped 6 bases and J dropped 4 bases, with 19 bases sitting between them. The CDR3 sequence is 16 residues long. Germline V CDR1 and CDR2: MNHNS, SASEGT. The CDR3 bases are TGTGCCAGCAGGGAAATCGGGATCCCGGCCGGAAACACCATATATTTT. It encodes CASREIGIPAGNTIYF.

The chain is built from TRBV29-1 and TRBJ2-3; D remains ambiguous. Germline loops: CDR1 SQVTM, CDR2 ANQGSEA. CDR3 length: 11 amino acids. V lost 7 bases to trimming and J lost 14 bases, with 19 bases between them. The CDR3 sequence: CSANPGSRLYF. For the CDR3, the DNA is TGCAGCGCCAACCCCGGGTCGAGGTTGTATTTT.

V gene TRBV12-3 or TRBV12-4 combines with J gene TRBJ2-3; TRBD1 might be the D (6 bases). This CDR3 region has 11 residues. V shed 6 bases and J shed 10 bases, with 11 bases lying between them. The CDR3, as DNA: TGTGCCAGCAGCAGGTACAGGGCGCAGTATTTT. Protein product: CASSRYRAQYF.

The chain links TRBV5-8 to TRBJ1-5; D gene unclear. Trimming stripped 0 bases from V and 2 bases from J, with 9 bases between. The CDR3 is made up of 15 amino acids. From germline, CDR1 is SGHTS and CDR2 YDEGEE. The CDR3 region has the DNA TGTGCCAGCAGCTTGGCTTTTACGGGCAATCAGCCCCAGCATTTT. This sequence encodes CASSLAFTGNQPQHF.

The chain has TRBV19 and TRBJ1-3; TRBD1 aligns across 12 bases. The CDR3 spans 16 residues. Germline-derived CDR1 and CDR2 are LNHDA and SQIVND (reference sequence). Unmatched junction bases numbered 2, after V lost 5 bases and J lost 0 bases. The CDR3 loop is CASSGTGGFSGNTIYF. CDR3 coding DNA: TGTGCCAGTAGTGGGACAGGGGGCTTCTCTGGAAACACCATATATTTT.

Only one count was recorded for this clone. This chain joins TRBV5-1 and TRBJ1-2; the D gene is possibly TRBD1 (5 bases). The CDR3 contains 12 residues. The V gene lost 4 bases and the J gene lost 8 bases, with 12 bases spanning the gap. Germline V gives CDR1 SGHRS, CDR2 YFSETQ. In nucleotides, the CDR3 is TGCGCCAGCAGCCTGGGACTGTGGGGCTACACCTTC. Protein: CASSLGLWGYTF.

The chain combines TRBV6-1 with TRBJ2-5; 11 nucleotides align to TRBD2. There are 18 residues in the CDR3. Germline assignment: CDR1 MNHNS and CDR2 SASEGT. The junction had 15 bases not matched to a gene; V was cut back by 4 bases and J by 5 bases. CDR3 sequence (DNA): TGTGCCAGCAGTGTGGGGCGGCTAGCGGGGGGAACCGCGGAGACCCAGTACTTC. Its translation: CASSVGRLAGGTAETQYF.